The rows below give T cell receptor beta chains drawn from one sample of a study of OX40 agonist ivuxolimab in advanced cancers. Measured with immunoSEQ multiplex PCR; TCRdb has only the in-frame clones, and not every one. This sample has more than 35,000 clones; approximately 80% occur once, and the top ten carry about 7%. The sequenced sample was CD4+ or CD8+ T cells sorted from blood, obtained in a trial of the OX40 agonist ivuxolimab. Receptors were obtained from an adult with an advanced solid tumor such as melanoma, head and neck, liver or kidney cancer. Both conserved end residues are part of each CDR3. D genes are given only for firm matches. Clone size is shown for a subset of rows, as once, few, many or a class of expanded clone.

d_call: NA
clone_size: NA
cdr3_length: 16
v_call: TRBV27
j_call: TRBJ2-2
cdr3_aa: CASSYYRVENTGELFF
cdr3_nt: TGTGCCAGCAGTTACTACAGGGTCGAGAACACCGGGGAGCTGTTTTTT

d_call: NA
clone_size: NA
cdr3_length: 12
v_call: TRBV29-1
j_call: TRBJ1-3
cdr3_aa: CSVTGLGNTIYF
cdr3_nt: TGCAGCGTAACAGGGCTGGGAAACACCATATATTTT

d_call: TRBD2
clone_size: NA
cdr3_length: 19
v_call: TRBV7-9
j_call: TRBJ2-1
cdr3_aa: CASSTRTRGASGRENEQFF
cdr3_nt: TGTGCCAGCAGCACACGAACCAGGGGAGCTAGCGGGAGAGAGAATGAGCAGTTCTTC

d_call: NA
clone_size: NA
cdr3_length: 13
v_call: TRBV5-6
j_call: TRBJ2-3
cdr3_aa: CASSLWDPDTQYF
cdr3_nt: TGTGCCAGCAGCTTGTGGGATCCAGATACGCAGTATTTT

d_call: NA
clone_size: NA
cdr3_length: 15
v_call: TRBV27
j_call: TRBJ1-4
cdr3_aa: CASSSVRGPGEKLFF
cdr3_nt: TGTGCCAGCAGCTCAGTCAGGGGCCCGGGGGAAAAACTGTTTTTT

d_call: NA
clone_size: NA
cdr3_length: 14
v_call: TRBV5-6
j_call: TRBJ1-2
cdr3_aa: CASSLITGFYGYTF
cdr3_nt: TGTGCCAGCAGCTTGATTACGGGTTTCTATGGCTACACCTTC

d_call: NA
clone_size: NA
cdr3_length: 15
v_call: TRBV4-2
j_call: TRBJ2-2
cdr3_aa: CASRPGTVNTGELFF
cdr3_nt: TGTGCCAGCAGGCCGGGGACGGTGAACACCGGGGAGCTGTTTTTT

d_call: NA
clone_size: NA
cdr3_length: 13
v_call: TRBV7-2
j_call: TRBJ2-7
cdr3_aa: CASSLAGTYEQYF
cdr3_nt: TGTGCCAGCAGCCTTGCTGGAACCTACGAGCAGTACTTC

d_call: TRBD2
clone_size: NA
cdr3_length: 17
v_call: TRBV30
j_call: TRBJ2-3
cdr3_aa: CAWTTTSGLAGADTQYF
cdr3_nt: TGTGCCTGGACCACAACCTCGGGACTAGCGGGAGCAGATACGCAGTATTTT

d_call: NA
clone_size: NA
cdr3_length: 13
v_call: TRBV5-1
j_call: TRBJ2-3
cdr3_aa: CASSSDGTDTQYF
cdr3_nt: TGCGCCAGCAGCTCGGACGGCACAGATACGCAGTATTTT

d_call: TRBD1
clone_size: few
cdr3_length: 19
v_call: TRBV4-3
j_call: TRBJ2-6
cdr3_aa: CASSQDPGQAFSGANVLTF
cdr3_nt: TGCGCCAGCAGCCAAGATCCGGGACAGGCGTTCTCTGGGGCCAACGTCCTGACTTTC

d_call: TRBD1
clone_size: NA
cdr3_length: 16
v_call: TRBV4-1
j_call: TRBJ1-1
cdr3_aa: CASRLKTGSSGTEAFF
cdr3_nt: TGCGCCAGCAGACTAAAGACAGGGTCATCGGGCACTGAAGCTTTCTTT

d_call: NA
clone_size: NA
cdr3_length: 14
v_call: TRBV5-6
j_call: TRBJ1-2
cdr3_aa: CASSLESLNYGYTF
cdr3_nt: TGTGCCAGCAGCTTGGAGTCGCTTAACTATGGCTACACCTTC

d_call: TRBD1
clone_size: NA
cdr3_length: 15
v_call: TRBV27
j_call: TRBJ1-2
cdr3_aa: CASSPRTGFTYGYTF
cdr3_nt: TGTGCCAGCAGCCCAAGGACAGGGTTTACGTATGGCTACACCTTC

d_call: NA
clone_size: few
cdr3_length: 15
v_call: TRBV2
j_call: TRBJ1-1
cdr3_aa: CASGREQGVDTEAFF
cdr3_nt: TGTGCCAGCGGCAGAGAACAGGGCGTGGACACTGAAGCTTTCTTT

d_call: NA
clone_size: large
cdr3_length: 13
v_call: TRBV9
j_call: TRBJ1-4
cdr3_aa: CASTRGTEEKLFF
cdr3_nt: TGTGCCAGCACTCGGGGGACCGAGGAAAAACTGTTTTTT

d_call: TRBD2
clone_size: NA
cdr3_length: 14
v_call: TRBV11-3
j_call: TRBJ2-7
cdr3_aa: CASSKLAVSYEQYF
cdr3_nt: TGTGCCAGCAGCAAACTAGCGGTTAGCTACGAGCAGTACTTC

d_call: TRBD2
clone_size: NA
cdr3_length: 15
v_call: TRBV4-3
j_call: TRBJ2-7
cdr3_aa: CASSQELAGAYEQYF
cdr3_nt: TGCGCCAGCAGCCAAGAACTAGCGGGAGCCTACGAGCAGTACTTC

d_call: NA
clone_size: NA
cdr3_length: 14
v_call: TRBV7-2
j_call: TRBJ1-3
cdr3_aa: CASSTGTVGNTIYF
cdr3_nt: TGTGCCAGCAGCACCGGGACGGTGGGAAACACCATATATTTT

d_call: TRBD1
clone_size: NA
cdr3_length: 15
v_call: TRBV19
j_call: TRBJ1-2
cdr3_aa: CASSLDVQGNYGYTF
cdr3_nt: TGTGCCAGTAGCCTTGATGTACAGGGGAACTATGGCTACACCTTC

d_call: NA
clone_size: NA
cdr3_length: 16
v_call: TRBV6-1
j_call: TRBJ1-2
cdr3_aa: CASSEPRTDFNYGYTF
cdr3_nt: TGTGCCAGCAGTGAACCCCGGACGGACTTCAACTATGGCTACACCTTC

d_call: NA
clone_size: NA
cdr3_length: 14
v_call: TRBV5-1
j_call: TRBJ2-2
cdr3_aa: CASSLVAGSGELFF
cdr3_nt: TGCGCCAGCAGCTTGGTTGCAGGGTCCGGGGAGCTGTTTTTT

d_call: NA
clone_size: NA
cdr3_length: 13
v_call: TRBV11-2
j_call: TRBJ2-2
cdr3_aa: CASSSDRGGELFF
cdr3_nt: TGTGCCAGCAGCTCAGATAGGGGGGGGGAGCTGTTTTTT

d_call: TRBD1
clone_size: NA
cdr3_length: 14
v_call: TRBV6-5
j_call: TRBJ1-2
cdr3_aa: CASSRDRTNYGYTF
cdr3_nt: TGTGCCAGCAGTCGGGACAGGACGAACTATGGCTACACCTTC